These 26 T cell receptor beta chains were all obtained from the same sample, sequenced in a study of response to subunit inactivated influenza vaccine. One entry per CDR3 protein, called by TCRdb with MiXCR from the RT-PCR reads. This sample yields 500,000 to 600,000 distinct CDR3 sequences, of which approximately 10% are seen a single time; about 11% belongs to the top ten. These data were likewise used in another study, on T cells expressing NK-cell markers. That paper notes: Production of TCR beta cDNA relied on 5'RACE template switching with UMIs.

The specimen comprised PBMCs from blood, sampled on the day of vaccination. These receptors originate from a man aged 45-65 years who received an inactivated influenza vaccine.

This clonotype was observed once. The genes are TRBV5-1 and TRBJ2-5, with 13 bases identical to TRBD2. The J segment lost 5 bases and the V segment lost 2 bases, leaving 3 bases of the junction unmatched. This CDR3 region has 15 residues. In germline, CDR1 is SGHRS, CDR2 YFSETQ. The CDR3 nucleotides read TGCGCCAGCAGCTTCGGACTAGCGGGAGTGGAGACCCAGTACTTC. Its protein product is CASSFGLAGVETQYF.

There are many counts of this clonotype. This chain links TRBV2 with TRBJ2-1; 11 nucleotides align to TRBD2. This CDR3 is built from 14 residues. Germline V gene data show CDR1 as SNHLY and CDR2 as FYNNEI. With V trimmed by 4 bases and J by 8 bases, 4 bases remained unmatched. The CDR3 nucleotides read TGTGCCAGCAGTGTAGGACTAGCGGGCTATGAGCAGTTCTTC. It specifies CASSVGLAGYEQFF. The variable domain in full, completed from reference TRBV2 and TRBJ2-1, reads EPEVTQTPSHQVTQMGQEVILRCVPISNHLYFYWYRQILGQKVEFLVSFYNNEISEKSEIFDDQFSVERPDGSNFTLKIRSTKLEDSAMYFCASSVGLAGYEQFFGPGTRLTVL.

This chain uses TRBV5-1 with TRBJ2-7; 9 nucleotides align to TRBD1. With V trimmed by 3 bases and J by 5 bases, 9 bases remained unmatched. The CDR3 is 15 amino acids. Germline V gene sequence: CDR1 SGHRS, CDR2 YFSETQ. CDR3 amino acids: CASSWARDRAHEQYF. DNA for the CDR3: TGCGCCAGCAGCTGGGCCCGGGACAGGGCCCACGAGCAGTACTTC.

CDR3 region: CASSPSPWTGYTF. The CDR3 coding sequence is TGTGCCAGCTCACCCTCACCATGGACAGGCTACACCTTC. V and J are TRBV18 and TRBJ1-2, with D possibly being TRBD1 (5 bases). This CDR3 comprises 13 residues. Trimming removed 3 bases at V and 8 bases at J, with 13 bases between. Germline V gives CDR1 KGHSH, CDR2 LQKENI.

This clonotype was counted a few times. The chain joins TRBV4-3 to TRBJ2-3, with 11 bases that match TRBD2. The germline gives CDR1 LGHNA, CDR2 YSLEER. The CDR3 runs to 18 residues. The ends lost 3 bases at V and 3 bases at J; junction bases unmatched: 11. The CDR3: CASSQETPSSGGTDTQYF. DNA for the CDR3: TGCGCCAGCAGCCAGGAGACTCCCTCTAGCGGGGGGACAGATACGCAGTATTTT.

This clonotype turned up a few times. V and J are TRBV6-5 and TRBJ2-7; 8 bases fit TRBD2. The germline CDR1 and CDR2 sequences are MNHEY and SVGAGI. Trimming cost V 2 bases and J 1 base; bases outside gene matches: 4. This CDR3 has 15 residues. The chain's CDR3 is CASSYGGGGSYEQYF. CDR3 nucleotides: TGTGCCAGCAGTTACGGGGGCGGGGGGTCCTACGAGCAGTACTTC.

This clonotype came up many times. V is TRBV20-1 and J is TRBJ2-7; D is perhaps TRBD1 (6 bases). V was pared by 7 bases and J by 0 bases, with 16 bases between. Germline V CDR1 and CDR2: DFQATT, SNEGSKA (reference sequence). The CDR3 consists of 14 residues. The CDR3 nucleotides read TGCAGTGTTACGGGACACCTCAACTCCTACGAGCAGTACTTC. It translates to CSVTGHLNSYEQYF.

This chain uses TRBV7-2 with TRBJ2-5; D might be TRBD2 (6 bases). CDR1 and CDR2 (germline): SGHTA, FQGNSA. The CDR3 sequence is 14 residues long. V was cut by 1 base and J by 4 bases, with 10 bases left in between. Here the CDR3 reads CASSLGQRAETQYF. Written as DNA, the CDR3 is TGTGCCAGCAGCTTAGGTCAGCGGGCAGAGACCCAGTACTTC.

CDR3 amino acids: CASSGAGDQPQHF. The CDR3, as DNA: TGTGCCAGCAGTGGGGCAGGGGATCAGCCCCAGCATTTT. The genes are TRBV6-6 and TRBJ1-5, with D maybe TRBD1 (6 bases). Germline-derived CDR1 and CDR2 are MNHNY and SVGAGI (reference sequence). V gave up 5 bases and J gave up 5 bases, with 10 bases separating them. The CDR3 is 13 amino acids.

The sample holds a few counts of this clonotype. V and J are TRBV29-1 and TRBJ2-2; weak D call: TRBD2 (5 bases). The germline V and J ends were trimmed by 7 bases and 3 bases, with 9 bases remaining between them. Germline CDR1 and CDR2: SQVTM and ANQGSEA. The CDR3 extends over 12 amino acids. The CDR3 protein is CSAILDTGELFF. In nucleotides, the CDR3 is TGCAGCGCTATACTAGACACCGGGGAGCTGTTTTTT.

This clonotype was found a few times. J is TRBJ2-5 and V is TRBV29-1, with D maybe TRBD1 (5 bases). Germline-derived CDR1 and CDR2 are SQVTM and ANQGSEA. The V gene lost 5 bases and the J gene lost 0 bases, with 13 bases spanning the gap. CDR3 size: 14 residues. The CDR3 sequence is CSVRTPRDQETQYF. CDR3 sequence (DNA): TGCAGCGTTAGGACCCCCAGGGACCAAGAGACCCAGTACTTC.

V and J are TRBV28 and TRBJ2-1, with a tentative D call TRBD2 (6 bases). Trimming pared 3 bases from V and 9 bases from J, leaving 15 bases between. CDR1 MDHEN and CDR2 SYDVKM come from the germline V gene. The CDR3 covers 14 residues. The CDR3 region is CASSLAGLISEQFF. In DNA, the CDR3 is TGTGCCAGCAGTTTGGCGGGACTCATAAGTGAGCAGTTCTTC.

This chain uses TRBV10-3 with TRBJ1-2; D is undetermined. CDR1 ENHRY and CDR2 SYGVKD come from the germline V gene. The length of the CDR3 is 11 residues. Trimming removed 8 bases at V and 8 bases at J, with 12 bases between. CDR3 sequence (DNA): TGTGCCATCGCGTCTCGCGGAGGCTACACCTTC. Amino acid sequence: CAIASRGGYTF.

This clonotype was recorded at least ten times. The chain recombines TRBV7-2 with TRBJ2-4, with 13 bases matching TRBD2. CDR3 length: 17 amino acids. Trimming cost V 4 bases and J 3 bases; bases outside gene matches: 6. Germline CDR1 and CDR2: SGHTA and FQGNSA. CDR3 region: CASSSNGLAGVKNIQYF. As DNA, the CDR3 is TGTGCCAGCAGCTCTAACGGACTAGCGGGAGTCAAAAACATTCAGTACTTC.

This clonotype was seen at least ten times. The DNA of the CDR3 is TGCAGCGTTGATCCCGGGACTAGCGGCTCCTACGAGCAGTACTTC. Its protein product is CSVDPGTSGSYEQYF. The chain couples TRBV29-1 to TRBJ2-7, with 11 bases fitting TRBD2. Germline CDR1 is SQVTM and CDR2 is ANQGSEA. Germline trimming cut 3 bases from V and 0 bases from J; bases unmatched to any gene: 4. This CDR3 has 15 amino acids.

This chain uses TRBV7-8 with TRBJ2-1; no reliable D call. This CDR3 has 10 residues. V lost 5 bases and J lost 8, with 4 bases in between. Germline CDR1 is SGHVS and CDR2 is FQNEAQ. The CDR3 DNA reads TGTGCCAGCAGCATCGATGAGCAGTTCTTC. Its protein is CASSIDEQFF.

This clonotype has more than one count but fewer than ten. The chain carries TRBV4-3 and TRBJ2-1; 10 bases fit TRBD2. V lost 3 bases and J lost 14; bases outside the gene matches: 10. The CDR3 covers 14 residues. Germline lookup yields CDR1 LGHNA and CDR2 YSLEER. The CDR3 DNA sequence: TGCGCCAGCAGCCAGGAATTAGCGGGGGGAGAGGAGTTCTTC. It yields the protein CASSQELAGGEEFF.

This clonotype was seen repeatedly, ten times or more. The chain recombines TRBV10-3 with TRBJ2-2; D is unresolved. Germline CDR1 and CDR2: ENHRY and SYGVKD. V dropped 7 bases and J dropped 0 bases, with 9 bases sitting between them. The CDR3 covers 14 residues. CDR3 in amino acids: CAITPATNTGELFF. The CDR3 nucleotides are TGTGCCATCACACCGGCAACGAACACCGGGGAGCTGTTTTTT.

The CDR3 sequence: CASSLDRPLQETQYF. The CDR3 DNA reads TGCGCCAGCAGCTTGGATAGACCCCTCCAAGAGACCCAGTACTTC. The gene calls are TRBV5-1 and TRBJ2-5; no reliable D call. Germline loops: CDR1 SGHRS, CDR2 YFSETQ. Trimming cost V 0 bases and J 1 base, with 10 bases left between them. This CDR3 comprises 15 residues.

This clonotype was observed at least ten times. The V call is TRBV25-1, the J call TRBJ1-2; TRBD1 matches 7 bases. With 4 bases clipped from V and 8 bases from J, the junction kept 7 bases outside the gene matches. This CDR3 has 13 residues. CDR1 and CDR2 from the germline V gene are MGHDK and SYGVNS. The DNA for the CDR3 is TGTGCCAGCAGTGTGGGACAGAGGCTCGGCTACACCTTC. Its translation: CASSVGQRLGYTF.

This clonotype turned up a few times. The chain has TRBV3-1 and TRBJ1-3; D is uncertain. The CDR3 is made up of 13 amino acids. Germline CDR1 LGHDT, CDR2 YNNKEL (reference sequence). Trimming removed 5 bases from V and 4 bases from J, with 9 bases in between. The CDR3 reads CASSYNKGNTIYF. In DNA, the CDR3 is TGTGCCAGCAGCTATAACAAAGGAAACACCATATATTTT. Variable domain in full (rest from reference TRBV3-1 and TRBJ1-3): DTAVSQTPKYLVTQMGNDKSIKCEQNLGHDTMYWYKQDSKKFLKIMFSYNNKELIINETVPNRFSPKSPDKAHLNLHINSLELGDSAVYFCASSYNKGNTIYFGEGSWLTVV.

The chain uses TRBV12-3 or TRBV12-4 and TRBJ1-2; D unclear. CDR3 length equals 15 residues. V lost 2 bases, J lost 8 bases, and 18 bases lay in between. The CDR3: CASSLNLGSPLGYTF. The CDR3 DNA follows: TGTGCCAGCAGTTTAAATTTGGGTTCACCCCTAGGCTACACCTTC.

The CDR3 loop reads CASSLREGAGELFF. CDR3 sequence (DNA): TGTGCCAGCAGCCTAAGGGAGGGAGCCGGGGAGCTGTTTTTT. The rearrangement joins TRBV11-2 to TRBJ2-2; 7 bases fit TRBD2. This CDR3 has 14 residues. V trimming: 5 bases; J trimming: 6 bases; junction bases outside the gene matches: 6. Germline V gene data show CDR1 as SGHAT and CDR2 as FQNNGV.

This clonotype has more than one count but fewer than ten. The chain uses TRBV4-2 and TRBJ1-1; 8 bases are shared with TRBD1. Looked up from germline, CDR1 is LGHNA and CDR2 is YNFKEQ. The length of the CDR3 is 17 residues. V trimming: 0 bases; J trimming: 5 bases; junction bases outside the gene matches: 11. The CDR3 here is CASSQDVRRTGRTEAFF. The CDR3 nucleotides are TGTGCCAGCAGCCAAGATGTAAGAAGGACAGGGAGGACTGAAGCTTTCTTT.

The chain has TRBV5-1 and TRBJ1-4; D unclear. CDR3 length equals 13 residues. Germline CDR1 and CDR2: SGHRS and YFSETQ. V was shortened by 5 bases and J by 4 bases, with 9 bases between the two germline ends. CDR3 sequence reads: CASREGINEKLFF. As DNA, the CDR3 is TGCGCCAGCAGAGAGGGAATTAATGAAAAACTGTTTTTT.

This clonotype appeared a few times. CDR3 DNA sequence: TGCGCCAGCAGCTCTCGGGGGGTAAACACCGGGGAGCTGTTTTTT. Its translation: CASSSRGVNTGELFF. This chain uses TRBV5-1 with TRBJ2-2; 7 bases agree with TRBD2. After removal of 3 bases from V and 2 bases from J, the junction contained 4 bases not matched to a gene. The CDR3 spans 15 residues. Germline values: CDR1 SGHRS, CDR2 YFSETQ.